A single sample is the source of the 2 T cell receptor beta chains below, sequenced in a study of T cell repertoires in cytomegalovirus infection. TCRdb recomputed calls from the reads with MiXCR, one row per CDR3 protein. The table shows around 330,000 distinct CDR3 sequences, with roughly a sixth occurring only once. Sequenced material: PBMCs. Every receptor here comes from a human donor in good health (CMV status not recorded). Some clones in this sample may be carry-over from other donors' samples.

CDR3 region: CASSLQVGLLGEQYF. The CDR3 DNA reads as TGTGCCAGCAGTTTACAGGTGGGCCTCCTAGGCGAGCAGTACTTC. The chain is built from TRBV2 and TRBJ2-7, with D perhaps matching TRBD1 (5 bases). This CDR3 has 15 amino acids. CDR1 is SNHLY, CDR2 FYNNEI, per germline. Between the trimmed V and J ends, which lost 5 bases and 6 bases, there was a span of 20 bases.

In this sample, this clonotype turned up many times. This chain joins TRBV6-5 and TRBJ1-4; D possibly corresponds to TRBD1 (6 bases). Trimming took off 2 bases at V and 8 bases at J, with 12 bases between the two ends. The length of the CDR3 is 14 residues. Germline V gene data show CDR1 as MNHEY and CDR2 as SVGAGI. Written as DNA, the CDR3 is TGTGCCAGCAGTTACGGGACAATGGAAGAAAAACTGTTTTTT. As protein: CASSYGTMEEKLFF.